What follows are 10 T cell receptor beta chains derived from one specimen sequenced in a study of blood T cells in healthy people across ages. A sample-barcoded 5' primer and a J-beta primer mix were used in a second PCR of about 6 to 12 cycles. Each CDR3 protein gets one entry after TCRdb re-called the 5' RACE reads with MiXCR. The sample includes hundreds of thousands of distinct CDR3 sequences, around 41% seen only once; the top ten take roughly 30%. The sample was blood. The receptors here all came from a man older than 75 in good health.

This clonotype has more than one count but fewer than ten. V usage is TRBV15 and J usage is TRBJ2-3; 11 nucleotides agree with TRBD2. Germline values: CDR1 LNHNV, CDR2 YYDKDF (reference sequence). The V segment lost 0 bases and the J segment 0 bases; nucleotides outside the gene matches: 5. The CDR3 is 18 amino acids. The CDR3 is CATSRDPSGRTSTDTQYF. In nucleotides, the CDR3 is TGTGCCACCAGCAGAGATCCTAGCGGGAGGACTAGCACAGATACGCAGTATTTT.

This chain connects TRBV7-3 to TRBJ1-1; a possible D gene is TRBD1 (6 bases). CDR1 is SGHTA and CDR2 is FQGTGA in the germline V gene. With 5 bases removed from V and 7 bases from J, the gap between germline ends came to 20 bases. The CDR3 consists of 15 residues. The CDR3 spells CASSPGQPGSGEAFF. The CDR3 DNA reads TGTGCCAGCAGCCCCGGACAGCCGGGTAGCGGTGAAGCTTTCTTT.

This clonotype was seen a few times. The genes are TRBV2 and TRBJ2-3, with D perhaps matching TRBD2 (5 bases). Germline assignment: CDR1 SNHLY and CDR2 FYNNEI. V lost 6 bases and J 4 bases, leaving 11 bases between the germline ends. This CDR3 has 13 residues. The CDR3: CASSGGWADTQYF. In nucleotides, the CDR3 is TGTGCCAGCAGCGGAGGATGGGCAGATACGCAGTATTTT.

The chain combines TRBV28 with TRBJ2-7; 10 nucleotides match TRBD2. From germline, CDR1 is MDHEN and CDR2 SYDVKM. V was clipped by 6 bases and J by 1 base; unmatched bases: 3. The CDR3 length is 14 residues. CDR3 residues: CASRLAGMSYEQYF. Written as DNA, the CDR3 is TGTGCCAGCAGACTAGCGGGGATGTCCTACGAGCAGTACTTC.

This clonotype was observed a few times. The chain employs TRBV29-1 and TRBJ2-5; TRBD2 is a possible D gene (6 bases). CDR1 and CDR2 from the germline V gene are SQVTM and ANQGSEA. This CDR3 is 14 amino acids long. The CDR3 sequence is CSSGRTNIQETQYF. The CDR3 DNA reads TGCAGTTCTGGGAGGACAAACATACAAGAGACCCAGTACTTC.

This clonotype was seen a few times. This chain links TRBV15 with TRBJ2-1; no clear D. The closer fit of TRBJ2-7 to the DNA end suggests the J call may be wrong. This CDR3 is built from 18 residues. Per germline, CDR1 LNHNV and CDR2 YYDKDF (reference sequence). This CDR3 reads CATSGQGPFGVGYNEQYF. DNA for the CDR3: TGTGCCACCAGCGGCCAAGGCCCTTTTGGGGTGGGCTACAATGAGCAGTACTTC.

CDR3: CASSLKDSKYNEQFF. The CDR3 DNA follows: TGTGCCAGCAGTTTAAAGGACAGCAAATACAATGAGCAGTTCTTC. The chain recombines TRBV12-3 or TRBV12-4 with TRBJ2-1, with D possibly being TRBD1 (6 bases). This CDR3 has 15 residues. V was cut by 2 bases and J by 4 bases, with 12 bases left in between.

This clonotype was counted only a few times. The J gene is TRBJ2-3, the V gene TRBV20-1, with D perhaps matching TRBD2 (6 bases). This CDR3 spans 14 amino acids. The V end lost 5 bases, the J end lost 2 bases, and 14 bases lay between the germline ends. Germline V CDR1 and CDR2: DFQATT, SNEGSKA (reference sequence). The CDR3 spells CSAPASANTDTQYF. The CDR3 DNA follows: TGCAGTGCTCCCGCTAGCGCCAACACAGATACGCAGTATTTT.

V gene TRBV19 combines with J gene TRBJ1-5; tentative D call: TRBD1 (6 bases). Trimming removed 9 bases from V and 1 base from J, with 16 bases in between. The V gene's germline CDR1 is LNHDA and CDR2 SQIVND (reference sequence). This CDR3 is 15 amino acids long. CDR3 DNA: TGTGCCAGCCAAACAGGGTTTTGGAGCAATCAGCCCCAGCATTTT. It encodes CASQTGFWSNQPQHF.

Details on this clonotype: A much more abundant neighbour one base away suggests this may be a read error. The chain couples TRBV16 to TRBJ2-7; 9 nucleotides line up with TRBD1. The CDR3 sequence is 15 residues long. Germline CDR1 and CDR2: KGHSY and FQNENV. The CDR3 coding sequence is TGTGCCAGCAGTCAATCCGGGACAGGGTGCTACGAGCAGTACTTC. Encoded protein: CASSQSGTGCYEQYF.